This TCR beta chain stems from a study of T-cell memory formation after mild COVID-19. As concerns this clonotype: Its matching antigen is unknown.

Study-wide results and caveats: Certain responding clones were present in pre-infection memory, suggesting participation of cross-reactive memory. Contracting clones, day 15 to 85, had balanced CD4/CD8, and later expanders favored CD4+.

The V and J ends lost 1 base and 2 bases respectively, with 9 bases between them. The CDR3 spans 15 residues. Germline values: CDR1 SGHDT, CDR2 YYEEEE. A 5'RACE reaction primed in the constant segment made cDNA libraries of TCR alpha and TCR beta, and these carried sample barcodes and UMIs. TCRdb ran MiXCR on the 5' RACE reads and lists one entry per CDR3 protein. The sample comprises tens of thousands of distinct CDR3 sequences, approximately 15% of which are singletons, and 30% to 35% rests with the top ten. This chain uses TRBV5-6 with TRBJ2-2; D possibly matches TRBD1 or TRBD2 (5 bases each). The clonotype was recovered from an adult woman who had mild COVID-19 (a few samples of this study predate the infection). Cell type and time point are not known. Sequenced: PBMCs or a T cell subset sorted from them (not recorded which). CDR3 loop: CASSLTGHNTGELFF. CDR3 DNA sequence: TGTGCCAGCAGCTTGACGGGGCATAACACCGGGGAGCTGTTTTTT.